Listed below are T cell receptor beta chains from one sample, sequenced in a study of shared clonotypes between healthy human individuals. Data came from immunoSEQ multiplex PCR; TCRdb stores just in-frame clones and leaves some out. Of some 2.3 million clones in the sample, more than 85% were seen once. Material for sequencing was naive CD4+ T cells from PBMCs. The source of these receptors is a man aged 18 to 30 in good health. Some clones in this sample may be carry-over from other donors' samples. The CDR3 runs from the conserved cysteine through the conserved F or W. Expanded clones get a size class; other rows say once, few or many, or leave the size out.

>.|TRBV28|TRBJ1-1
CASSSGTTNTEAFF
>.|TRBV2|TRBJ1-4
CASSKTGGSNEKLFF
>.|TRBV28|TRBJ1-5
CASIGGPGQPQHF
>.|TRBV6-5|TRBJ1-1
CASSTRRANTEAFF
>.|TRBV6-4|TRBJ2-3
CASSGRDTDTQYF
>.|TRBV9|TRBJ2-5
CASSVGVLQETQYF
>.|TRBV21-1|TRBJ2-1
CASSKRLAGYNEQFF
>.|TRBV28|TRBJ1-5
CASSTDRAYRQPQHF
>.|TRBV18|TRBJ1-5
CASSLQGADQPQHF
>.|TRBV7-2|TRBJ2-3
CASKRDPATDTQYF
>.|TRBV2|TRBJ2-7
CASSLAYEQYF
>.|TRBV15|TRBJ1-4
CATPGRTTNEKLFF
>.|TRBV30|TRBJ1-1
CAWLTGGNTEAFF
>once|TRBV5-1|TRBJ1-3
CASSMDTGNTIYF
>.|TRBV14|TRBJ2-7
CASSQVAGYEQYF
>.|TRBV4-3|TRBJ2-7
CASSRYSGETYEQYF
>.|TRBV14|TRBJ2-2
CASSQRGATGELFF
>.|TRBV10-2|TRBJ2-5
CASSSRWTQYF
>.|TRBV18|TRBJ1-2
CASSPRQEANYGYTF
>.|TRBV27|TRBJ1-2
CASKDIGNYGYTF
>.|TRBV29-1|TRBJ2-1
CSVLGLVSYNEQFF
>.|TRBV9|TRBJ2-7
CASSGGSTSEQYF
>.|TRBV2|TRBJ1-2
CASRDDREGGYTF
>once|TRBV28|TRBJ2-3
CASSSPLAGVVTQYF
>few|TRBV19|TRBJ1-3
CASSYRTSGNTIYF
>once|TRBV15|TRBJ2-1
CATSRGDGTGFHEQFF
>.|TRBV30|TRBJ1-2
CAWRAQGAYGYTF
>.|TRBV2|TRBJ1-4
CASKANEKLFF
>.|TRBV5-1|TRBJ2-5
CASSFTAGGPWETQYF
>.|TRBV5-6|TRBJ2-3
CASSLLGDTQYF
>.|TRBV6-1|TRBJ2-7
CASSERLYEQYF
>.|TRBV5-8|TRBJ1-5
CASSLAGINQPQHF
>.|TRBV19|TRBJ2-7
CASSARQGNAYEQYF
>.|TRBV6-1|TRBJ2-1
CASRGGPYNEQFF
>.|TRBV30|TRBJ2-2
CAWHRQSGELFF
>.|TRBV27|TRBJ2-7
CASARRRDRLTYEQYF
>.|TRBV7-9|TRBJ2-7
CASSSDRRRTYEQYF
>.|TRBV11-2|TRBJ2-1
CATSPGAYNEQFF
>.|TRBV7-9|TRBJ1-3
CASSSGTLVNTIYF
>once|TRBV7-8|TRBJ2-3
CASSDPGRTDTQYF
>.|TRBV2|TRBJ1-5
CASSRETRNSNQPQHF
>once|TRBV5-1|TRBJ2-3
CASSLGRGQIIADTQYF
>.|TRBV6-4|TRBJ1-3
CASSDPGQSPTSTGNTIYF